These 13 T cell receptor beta chains were all obtained from the same sample, sequenced in a study of blood T cells in healthy people across ages. It was with a sample-barcoded 5' primer and a J-beta primer mix that a second PCR of about 6 to 12 cycles was run. TCRdb called the 5' RACE reads again in MiXCR, with one record for every CDR3 protein. The sample includes 780,000 or so distinct CDR3 sequences, roughly 50% of them seen just once. What was sequenced was blood. The receptors stem from a man older than 75 in good health.

The chain links TRBV15 to TRBJ2-5; D assignment may be TRBD1 or TRBD2 (5 bases each). Germline CDR1 is LNHNV and CDR2 is YYDKDF (reference sequence). The CDR3 runs to 14 residues. The V end was cut by 4 bases, the J end by 5 bases, with 14 bases between. For the CDR3, the DNA is TGTGCCACCAGCAAAGATAGAGGGGTCGAGACCCAGTACTTC. Its protein is CATSKDRGVETQYF.

V gene TRBV5-1 combines with J gene TRBJ2-1; a possible D gene is TRBD1 (6 bases). V was pared by 3 bases and J by 6 bases, with 16 bases between. Germline CDR1 SGHRS, CDR2 YFSETQ. This CDR3 region has 15 residues. CDR3 bases: TGCGCCAGCAGCTCCCTCAGGGGCCCAAGCAATGAGCAGTTCTTC. Residues: CASSSLRGPSNEQFF.

The chain has TRBV20-1 and TRBJ2-7; maybe TRBD1 (6 bases). Germline CDR1 DFQATT, CDR2 SNEGSKA (reference sequence). This CDR3 region has 15 residues. V was cut by 0 bases and J by 1 base, with 13 bases left in between. The CDR3 sequence: CSARDWTEVSYEQYF. In DNA form, the CDR3 reads TGCAGTGCTAGAGACTGGACAGAGGTATCCTACGAGCAGTACTTC.

There are a few counts of this clonotype. This chain links TRBV20-1 with TRBJ1-1, with D hard to call. Trimming took 5 bases from V and 0 from J, leaving 10 bases between them. This CDR3 is built from 13 residues. Germline assignment: CDR1 DFQATT and CDR2 SNEGSKA (reference sequence). The CDR3 DNA follows: TGCAGTGCTGGGCGGGATCTGAACACTGAAGCTTTCTTT. This codes for CSAGRDLNTEAFF.

The table lists this clonotype with a few counts. The V call is TRBV11-2, the J call TRBJ1-4; D gene unclear. This CDR3 is 12 amino acids long. Trimming removed 4 bases at V and 7 bases at J, with 7 bases between. Germline lookup yields CDR1 SGHAT and CDR2 FQNNGV. The CDR3 DNA reads as TGTGCCAGCAGCTACGACGGTGAAAAACTGTTTTTT. This translates into CASSYDGEKLFF.

This chain connects TRBV27 to TRBJ1-4; the match to TRBD1 covers 7 bases. The germline CDR1 and CDR2 sequences are MNHEY and SMNVEV (reference sequence). There are 14 residues in the CDR3. J was trimmed by 7 bases and V by 7 bases; bases with no gene match: 9. The CDR3 here is CASTNTGVGEKLFF. The CDR3 bases are TGTGCCAGCACCAATACAGGGGTGGGTGAAAAACTGTTTTTT. The full variable domain, in which reference TRBV27 and TRBJ1-4 provide the parts outside the CDR3, is EAQVTQNPRYLITVTGKKLTVTCSQNMNHEYMSWYRQDPGLGLRQIYYSMNVEVTDKGDVPEGYKVSRKEKRNFPLILESPSPNQTSLYFCASTNTGVGEKLFFGSGTQLSVL.

The genes are TRBV2 and TRBJ2-4; 10 positions agree with TRBD2. CDR1 and CDR2 from the germline V gene are SNHLY and FYNNEI. CDR3 length: 14 residues. The ends lost 6 bases at V and 13 bases at J; junction bases unmatched: 12. The CDR3 loop reads CASRRGLAARVQYF. The CDR3, as DNA: TGTGCCAGCAGGAGAGGACTAGCGGCTCGGGTGCAGTACTTC.

A few counts support this clonotype. This rearrangement joins TRBV6-2 or TRBV6-3 to TRBJ2-7; D remains ambiguous. Germline lookup yields CDR1 MNHEY and CDR2 SVGEGT. The CDR3 extends over 15 amino acids. Trimming took 6 bases from V and 2 from J, leaving 17 bases between them. CDR3 bases: TGTGCCAGCAGCGACGAGTCGATGAAAGCCTACGAGCAGTACTTC. Protein product: CASSDESMKAYEQYF.

The chain joins TRBV20-1 to TRBJ2-7, with D hard to call. Germline V gene lookup returns CDR1 DFQATT and CDR2 SNEGSKA (reference sequence). This CDR3 comprises 15 residues. V was clipped by 3 bases and J by 4 bases, with 19 bases between them. The CDR3 bases are TGCAGTGCTAGCCCCCTCCGGAGAATAGGGTACGAGCAGTACTTC. This sequence encodes CSASPLRRIGYEQYF.

The chain uses TRBV7-9 and TRBJ1-5, with no clear D. The ends were cut back, 5 bases at V and 0 bases at J, with 5 bases in the middle. CDR1 SEHNR and CDR2 FQNEAQ come from the germline V gene (reference sequence). There are 13 residues in the CDR3. DNA for the CDR3: TGTGCCAGCAGCCGACATAGCAATCAGCCCCAGCATTTT. This encodes CASSRHSNQPQHF.

The sample holds a few counts of this clonotype. The chain joins TRBV19 to TRBJ2-7, with TRBD2 matching over 7 bases. The CDR3 consists of 16 residues. J gave up 3 bases and V 5 bases, and 13 bases lay outside the gene matches. The germline CDR1 and CDR2 sequences are LNHDA and SQIVND (reference sequence). DNA for the CDR3: TGTGCCAGTAGTGTTACTCCAGGTTCGGGGGGCTACGAGCAGTACTTC. Its translation: CASSVTPGSGGYEQYF.

This clonotype was detected only once. J is TRBJ1-3 and V is TRBV29-1, with 10 bases lining up with TRBD1. The CDR3 length is 16 residues. Germline V CDR1 and CDR2: SQVTM, ANQGSEA. V shed 7 bases, J shed 2 bases, and the junction held 11 bases outside the gene matches. The CDR3 nucleotides are TGCAGCGCCGGGACAGGGGACCCCACCACTGGAAACACCATATATTTT. It translates to CSAGTGDPTTGNTIYF.

Turning to this clonotype: At one boundary the junction diverges from the germline segment, which might be a read error. The chain uses TRBV15 and TRBJ2-1; a possible D gene is TRBD2 (5 bases). The CDR3 totals 14 residues. The germline gives CDR1 LNHNV, CDR2 YYDKDF (reference sequence). CDR3 in amino acids: CATRRERQYNEQFF. DNA for the CDR3: TGTGCCACCAGAAGAGAGCGGCAGTACAATGAGCAGTTCTTC.